This T cell receptor beta chain was sequenced during a study of cytomegalovirus exposure and HLA in healthy donors. Overall study: Early on, a data release was issued that held roughly 80 million unique TCRs from HLA-typed donors.

As for this clone: The antigen is not known.

13 Jbeta primers and 60 Vbeta primers were used for the PCR. Data came from immunoSEQ multiplex PCR; TCRdb stores just in-frame clones and leaves some out. Among around 120,000 clones listed, 60% to 85% were seen once. Study-wide points: TCR beta chains numbering more than 150 were designated cytomegalovirus-associated.

CDR3 length equals 16 residues. Per germline, CDR1 LGHNA and CDR2 YSLEER. V shed 0 bases and J 6 bases; nucleotides not matched to a gene: 5. V and J are TRBV4-3 and TRBJ2-1; 10 bases align to TRBD2. This TCR was recovered from a woman between 40 and 55 years old in good health and CMV-seropositive. Sequencing was performed on PBMCs. The CDR3 is CASSQEASGRFNEQFF. CDR3 coding DNA: TGCGCCAGCAGCCAAGAGGCTAGCGGGAGATTCAATGAGCAGTTCTTC.